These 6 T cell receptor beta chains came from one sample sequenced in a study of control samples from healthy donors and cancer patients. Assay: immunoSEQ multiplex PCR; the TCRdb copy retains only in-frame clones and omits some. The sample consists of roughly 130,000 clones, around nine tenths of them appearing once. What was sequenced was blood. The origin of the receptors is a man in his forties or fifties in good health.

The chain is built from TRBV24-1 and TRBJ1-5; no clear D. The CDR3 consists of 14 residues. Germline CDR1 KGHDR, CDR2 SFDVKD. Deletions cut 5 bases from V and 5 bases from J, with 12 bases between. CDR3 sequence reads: CATSAIGIDQPQHF. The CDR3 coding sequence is TGTGCCACCAGTGCCATCGGGATAGATCAGCCCCAGCATTTT.

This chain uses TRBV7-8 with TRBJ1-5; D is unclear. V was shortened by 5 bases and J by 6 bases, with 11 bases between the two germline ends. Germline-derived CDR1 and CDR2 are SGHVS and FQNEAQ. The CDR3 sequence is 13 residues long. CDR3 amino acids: CASSLGITQPQHF. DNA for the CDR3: TGTGCCAGCAGCCTGGGGATTACTCAGCCCCAGCATTTT. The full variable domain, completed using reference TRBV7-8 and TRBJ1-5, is GAGVSQSPRYKVAKRGQDVALRCDPISGHVSLFWYQQALGQGPEFLTYFQNEAQLDKSGLPSDRFFAERPEGSVSTLKIQRTQQEDSAVYLCASSLGITQPQHFGDGTRLSIL.

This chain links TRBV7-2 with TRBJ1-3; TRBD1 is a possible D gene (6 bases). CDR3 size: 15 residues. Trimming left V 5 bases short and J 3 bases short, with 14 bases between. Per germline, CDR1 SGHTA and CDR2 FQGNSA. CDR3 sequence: CASSAPQGLGNTIYF. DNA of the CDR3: TGTGCCAGCAGCGCGCCTCAGGGGCTTGGAAACACCATATATTTT.

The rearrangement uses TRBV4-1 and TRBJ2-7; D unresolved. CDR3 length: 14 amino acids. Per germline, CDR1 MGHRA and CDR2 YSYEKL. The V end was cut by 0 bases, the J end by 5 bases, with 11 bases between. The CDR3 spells CASSQDRSSDEQYF. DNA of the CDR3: TGCGCCAGCAGCCAAGACAGGTCATCCGACGAGCAGTACTTC.

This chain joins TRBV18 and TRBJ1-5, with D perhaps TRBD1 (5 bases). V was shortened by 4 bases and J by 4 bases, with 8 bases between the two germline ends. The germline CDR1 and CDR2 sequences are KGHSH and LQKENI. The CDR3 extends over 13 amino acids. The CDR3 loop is CASSRQNNQPQHF. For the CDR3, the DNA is TGTGCCAGCTCACGACAGAATAATCAGCCCCAGCATTTT.

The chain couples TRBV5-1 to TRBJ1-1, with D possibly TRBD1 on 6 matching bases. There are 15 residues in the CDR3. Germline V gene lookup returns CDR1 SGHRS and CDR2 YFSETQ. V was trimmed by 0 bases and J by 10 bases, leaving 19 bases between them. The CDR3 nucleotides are TGCGCCAGCAGCTTGGAACCAGGGGCCTCCCCCGTAGCTTTCTTT. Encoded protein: CASSLEPGASPVAFF.